This T cell receptor beta chain comes out of a study of long-term antiretroviral therapy in people with HIV. About the research overall: By about a decade, the earliest samples predate the 2015 immediate-ART recommendation. General study findings and limits: An increase in diversity followed ART, yet levels stayed below transplant donor controls.

HIV-positive participants were all treated in the United States. About this clone: Its antigen is currently unknown.

The CDR3 contains 15 residues. CDR1 is SGHDT, CDR2 YYEEEE, per germline. With 4 bases clipped from V and 3 bases from J, the junction kept 7 bases outside the gene matches. Run at survey level, the immunoSEQ assay was version v3.0. TCRdb's copy holds only in-frame clones and misses some; the assay was immunoSEQ multiplex PCR. The sample includes 25,000 to 30,000 clones, 84% of them seen just once. This sequence was found in a man between 18 and 29 years old with HIV. The sample in question was unsorted PBMCs, obtained 0.4 years after starting antiretroviral therapy. This chain connects TRBV5-6 to TRBJ2-7, with 10 positions matching TRBD2. This CDR3 is CASSPGAGGSYEQYF. The CDR3 nucleotides are TGTGCCAGCAGCCCTGGAGCGGGAGGGAGCTACGAGCAGTACTTC. Full variable domain (missing parts from reference TRBV5-6 and TRBJ2-7): DAGVTQSPTHLIKTRGQQVTLRCSPKSGHDTVSWYQQALGQGPQFIFQYYEEEERQRGNFPDRFSGHQFPNYSSELNVNALLLGDSALYLCASSPGAGGSYEQYFGPGTRLTVT.